This is a list of T cell receptor beta chains from one sample in a study of blood T cell repertoires in COVID-19. Some clones are missing from TCRdb's copy, which holds only in-frame ones; the method was immunoSEQ multiplex PCR. The data contain roughly 70,000 clones, around 89% of them seen just once; the ten biggest clones take up approximately 6.8%. Sequenced: peripheral blood. These receptors all stem from an older woman with acute or convalescent COVID-19. Both conserved end residues are part of each CDR3. Fields, in order: V gene, J gene, D gene, clone size, CDR3 protein, CDR3 DNA. D genes are given only for firm matches. Part of the rows lack a size; the others show once, few, many or a class for expanded clones.

>TRBV5-5|TRBJ2-7|TRBD2|.
CASTPSGRALDEQYF
TGTGCCAGCACCCCTAGCGGGAGGGCCTTGGACGAGCAGTACTTC
>TRBV5-1|TRBJ1-4|TRBD1|.
CASSLRGRGEKLFF
TGCGCCAGCAGCTTGAGGGGGCGCGGAGAAAAACTGTTTTTT
>TRBV6-6|TRBJ1-3|.|.
CASTGERRGNTIYF
TGTGCCAGCACCGGGGAGCGGCGTGGAAACACCATATATTTT
>TRBV7-3|TRBJ2-5|TRBD2|.
CASSAMAGVRETQYF
TGTGCCAGCAGCGCGATGGCGGGGGTACGAGAGACCCAGTACTTC
>TRBV28|TRBJ1-1|.|once
CASSLAQGKGKAFF
TGTGCCAGCAGTTTAGCCCAGGGGAAGGGAAAAGCTTTCTTT
>TRBV4-1|TRBJ2-5|.|.
CASSQIGLSQETQYF
TGCGCCAGCAGCCAGATCGGACTCTCACAAGAGACCCAGTACTTC
>TRBV5-1|TRBJ1-1|.|.
CASSLGQTLEAFF
TGCGCCAGCAGCTTGGGACAAACCCTTGAAGCTTTCTTT
>TRBV29-1|TRBJ1-1|.|.
CSVDPGRIYNTEAFF
TGCAGCGTTGACCCAGGCCGAATATACAACACTGAAGCTTTCTTT
>TRBV6-5|TRBJ1-2|TRBD1|.
CASSPQGARGYTF
TGTGCCAGCAGCCCACAGGGGGCGCGCGGCTACACCTTC
>TRBV28|TRBJ1-2|TRBD1|.
CAYRGTGANYGYTF
TGTGCCTATAGGGGGACAGGCGCTAACTATGGCTACACCTTC
>TRBV29-1|TRBJ2-4|TRBD1|.
CSVEGQNRNIQYF
TGCAGCGTTGAGGGACAGAATCGTAACATTCAGTACTTC
>TRBV6-5|TRBJ2-5|.|once
CASSYSSHWQEAQYF
TGTGCCAGCAGTTACTCTTCCCACTGGCAGGAGGCCCAGTACTTC
>TRBV19|TRBJ1-2|.|.
CASSTDNNYGYTF
TGTGCCAGTAGTACCGACAATAACTATGGCTACACCTTC
>TRBV14|TRBJ1-1|TRBD1|.
CASSRRQGWAPEAFF
TGTGCCAGCAGCCGAAGACAGGGTTGGGCCCCTGAAGCTTTCTTT
>TRBV19|TRBJ1-4|.|few
CASSIRQGPNEKLFF
TGTGCCAGTAGTATAAGGCAGGGCCCTAATGAAAAACTGTTTTTT
>TRBV2|TRBJ2-2|.|few
CASASTGELFF
TGTGCCAGCGCGAGCACCGGGGAGCTGTTTTTT
>TRBV11-2|TRBJ1-6|.|.
CASSLGPVSGFSPLHF
TGTGCCAGCAGCTTAGGTCCGGTGTCAGGGTTTTCACCCCTCCACTTT
>TRBV28|TRBJ1-4|.|.
CASSPGPREKLFF
TGTGCCAGCAGCCCAGGGCCCAGGGAAAAACTGTTTTTT
>TRBV28|TRBJ2-2|TRBD1|.
CASSYRGLGGTGELFF
TGTGCCAGCAGTTATAGGGGGCTAGGTGGCACCGGGGAGCTGTTTTTT
>TRBV11-2|TRBJ1-2|TRBD1|.
CASSSYRDRFTNYGYTF
TGTGCCAGCAGTTCCTACCGGGACAGGTTTACCAACTATGGCTACACCTTC
>TRBV6-6|TRBJ1-5|.|.
CASSRILSGLFEYSNQPQHF
TGTGCCAGCAGTCGCATCCTCTCAGGGTTGTTTGAATATAGCAATCAGCCCCAGCATTTT
>TRBV19|TRBJ1-1|.|few
CASIMQGNTEAFF
TGTGCCAGTATTATGCAGGGGAACACTGAAGCTTTCTTT
>TRBV15|TRBJ1-2|.|.
CATKGITGNYGYTF
TGTGCCACCAAGGGGATCACAGGGAACTATGGCTACACCTTC
>TRBV6-6|TRBJ1-1|.|.
CASSGQMNTEAFF
TGTGCCAGCAGTGGACAGATGAACACTGAAGCTTTCTTT
>TRBV9|TRBJ1-1|.|.
CASSVVEGVNTEAFF
TGTGCCAGCAGCGTAGTGGAGGGAGTGAACACTGAAGCTTTCTTT
>TRBV13|TRBJ1-4|.|.
CASSPRRAEKLFF
TGTGCCAGCAGCCCACGGAGGGCGGAAAAACTGTTTTTT
>TRBV30|TRBJ1-5|.|.
CACLQGPNQPQHF
TGTGCCTGCCTGCAGGGTCCCAATCAGCCCCAGCATTTT
>TRBV15|TRBJ1-3|.|.
CATSRDPGAGNTIYF
TGTGCCACCAGCAGAGACCCAGGGGCTGGAAACACCATATATTTT
>TRBV9|TRBJ1-2|.|once
CASSVGQVEGYTF
TGTGCCAGCAGCGTAGGACAGGTCGAGGGCTACACCTTC
>TRBV2|TRBJ2-5|.|.
CASSETGAVRETQYF
TGTGCCAGCAGTGAGACGGGAGCAGTGCGAGAGACCCAGTACTTC
>TRBV6-1|TRBJ1-6|TRBD1|.
CASSEEQDRASPLHF
TGTGCCAGCAGTGAAGAACAGGACAGGGCTTCACCCCTCCACTTT
>TRBV7-8|TRBJ1-6|.|.
CASSLANRDNSPLHF
TGTGCCAGCAGCTTAGCGAACAGGGATAATTCACCCCTCCACTTT
>TRBV4-1|TRBJ1-5|.|once
CASSQDNDYDGPQHF
TGCGCCAGCAGCCAAGACAACGACTACGACGGGCCCCAGCATTTT
>TRBV28|TRBJ1-2|TRBD1|.
CASSLGTATSYGYTF
TGTGCCAGCAGTTTAGGGACAGCAACTTCCTATGGCTACACCTTC
>TRBV11-3|TRBJ1-3|TRBD1|.
CASSRTGTGNTIYF
TGTGCCAGCAGCCGGACAGGGACTGGAAACACCATATATTTT
>TRBV6-2/TRBV6-3|TRBJ2-7|.|.
CASTPYIGYSYEQYF
TGTGCCAGCACCCCTTACATCGGGTATTCCTACGAGCAGTACTTC
>TRBV20-1|TRBJ2-5|TRBD2|once
CSAGVGEREEETQYF
TGCAGTGCTGGTGTAGGAGAGCGGGAGGAGGAGACCCAGTACTTC
>TRBV7-9|TRBJ1-2|TRBD1|few
CASSLGQNYGYTF
TGTGCCAGCAGCTTGGGACAGAACTATGGCTACACCTTC
>TRBV4-1|TRBJ2-1|.|.
CASTSPTSYNEQFF
TGCGCCAGCACCTCTCCTACCTCCTACAATGAGCAGTTCTTC
>TRBV5-6|TRBJ2-7|.|.
CASSLTRGEQYF
TGTGCCAGCAGCTTGACCCGGGGCGAGCAGTACTTC
>TRBV2|TRBJ2-5|TRBD2|.
CASTPRGLAGGETQYF
TGTGCCAGCACTCCTAGGGGACTAGCGGGGGGAGAGACCCAGTACTTC
>TRBV18|TRBJ1-1|TRBD1|.
CASSPPGRGTEAFF
TGTGCCAGCTCACCACCGGGCAGGGGGACTGAAGCTTTCTTT